This T cell receptor (beta chain) was sequenced for a study of shared clonotypes between healthy human individuals. Background on the study: Samples came from two female and a few male donors aged 18 to 49. Points from the study as a whole: Non-shared clonotypes were found to have lower generation probabilities than the clonotypes that were shared by all four of the sorted-subset donors.

CD8 memory combined CD45RO+ cells with CCR7-negative CD45RA+ TemRA cells. Turning to this clone: What it binds is not known.

Germline assignment: CDR1 SGHTA and CDR2 FQGNSA. This CDR3 has 13 residues. Between the trimmed V and J ends, which lost 1 base and 0 bases, there was a span of 4 bases. Generated by immunoSEQ multiplex PCR, the TCRdb table keeps only in-frame clones and is missing some. This table holds about 380,000 clones, 96% found once. Material for sequencing was memory CD8+ T cells sorted from blood. Subset denoted: CD45RO+ cells pooled with CCR7-negative TemRA cells. The sequence was collected from a man aged 30 to 39 in good health. V is TRBV7-2 and J is TRBJ2-7; no definite D call. The CDR3 DNA reads TGTGCCAGCAGCTTAGGACACTCCTACGAGCAGTACTTC. Encoded protein: CASSLGHSYEQYF. Based on the CDR3 plus reference TRBV7-2 and TRBJ2-7, the full variable domain is GAGVSQSPSNKVTEKGKDVELRCDPISGHTALYWYRQSLGQGLEFLIYFQGNSAPDKSGLPSDRFSAERTGGSVSTLTIQRTQQEDSAVYLCASSLGHSYEQYFGPGTRLTVT.